What follows is one T cell receptor beta chain and its context. Its antigen is not yet known. No much larger clonotype is one base removed from it; base qualities were not supplied. This sample is drawn from a study of blood T cell repertoires in COVID-19 (dated by TCRdb to 2020 to 2022). Describing the broader study: Samples covering the acute and convalescent phases of COVID-19 were provided by collaborators in the United States, Italy and Spain. The material from the prospective study consisted of cDNA or gDNA derived from T cells, B-cell-depleted T cells, or PBMCs. Deeply sampled blood TCRbeta repertoires from subjects exposed to, actively infected with, or recovered from COVID-19 were included in the dataset. The repertoires were made available in a free public database intended to serve as a resource for research on the immune response to SARS-CoV-2. The samples were drawn from two sources: the first 160 participants of the ongoing ImmuneRACE study, and some 1,300 subjects contributed by 6 global collaborators. The sample metadata nearly always contained a de-identified subject ID, COVID-19 status, age in years and sex. HLA class I and class II types, where available, came from metadata supplied by the sample provider rather than from assay-based typing. Broader findings and caveats from the paper: The quantity of clinical and demographic metadata differed by source and by participant and was supplied without curation.

The CDR3 goes from the cysteine to the phenylalanine over 14 residues. The read is trimmed to its CDR3 DNA, 42 bases read in frame from base 1. V is cut by 0 bases and J by 5 bases, and the space between the germline ends is 11 bases. CDR1 GTSNPN and CDR2 SVGIG are derived from the germline V gene (reference sequence). The immunoSEQ Assay, a bias-controlled multiplex PCR, was used to amplify TCRbeta CDR3 regions from genomic DNA. In the source study's methods: The number of nucleated cells in each sample was estimated from the amplification of reference gene primers within the assay. To quantify the absolute abundance of each unique TCRbeta CDR3 rearrangement, sequence reads were collapsed and filtered. For each sample, productive Simpson clonality was calculated as the square root of Simpson's diversity index across productive rearrangements. In its TCRdb copy, this immuneACCESS table keeps in-frame sequences only and misses some clones. Where compared with another copy, unresolved V genes explain less than half of these, and the others have no known cause. V and J calls and clone size are given by that table; D and trimming were obtained from the DNA. The sample contains about 230,000 clones, about 83% of them found a single time. The ten biggest clones cover just over 8.5% of the sample.

Each collaborating institution followed its own protocols to collect whole blood in K2EDTA tubes. For TCRbeta analysis, collaborators shipped samples as frozen whole blood, isolated PBMCs, or DNA extracted from either of those sample types. This TCR derives from a middle-aged man with active or convalescent COVID-19. The chain couples TRBV30 to TRBJ1-5; 5 matching bases give a weak D call of TRBD1. The sample was peripheral blood. The DNA sequence is as follows: TGTGCCTGGAGTGTAGGTGGGGGGGATCAGCCCCAGCATTTT. Its protein is CAWSVGGGDQPQHF.